This T cell receptor (beta chain) was captured in a study of blood T cell repertoires in COVID-19 (TCRdb year 2020). Regarding the research as a whole: The collaborator samples originated in the United States, Italy and Spain and spanned the acute and convalescent phases of COVID-19. The material from the prospective study consisted of cDNA or gDNA derived from T cells, B-cell-depleted T cells, or PBMCs. The repertoires were released in a freely available public database intended as a resource for research on the immune response to SARS-CoV-2. Samples came from the ongoing ImmuneRACE study (first 160 participants) plus 1,254 subjects from 6 global collaborators. HLA class I and class II types, where available, came from metadata supplied by the sample provider rather than from assay-based typing. Deeply sampled blood TCRbeta repertoires from subjects exposed to, actively infected with, or recovered from COVID-19 were included in the dataset. Nearly every sample came with metadata listing a de-identified subject ID, COVID-19 status, age in years and sex. Study-wide findings and limitations: How much clinical and demographic metadata was included differed by source and by participant, and the metadata was provided uncurated.

V trim: 0 bases; J trim: 7 bases; unmatched bases: 10. From cysteine to phenylalanine, the CDR3 is 16 amino acids long. The CDR3 DNA has 48 bases and is translated from base 1. From a lookup of the germline V gene, CDR1 and CDR2 are MGHRA and YSYEKL. One collaborating source in Seattle enrolled patients during active infection and followed them longitudinally through the course of disease. Each collaborating institution followed its own protocols to collect whole blood in K2EDTA tubes. For TCRbeta analysis, collaborators shipped samples as frozen whole blood, isolated PBMCs, or DNA extracted from either of those sample types. TCRbeta CDR3 regions were amplified from genomic DNA by means of the immunoSEQ Assay, a bias-controlled multiplex PCR. Per the original workflow: The number of nucleated cells in each sample was estimated by amplification of reference gene primers within the assay. Sequence reads were collapsed and filtered to measure the absolute abundance of every unique TCRbeta CDR3 rearrangement. For each sample, productive Simpson clonality was calculated as the square root of Simpson's diversity index over productive rearrangements. As stored in TCRdb, this immuneACCESS dataset retains in-frame rearrangements with V and J assigned. A fraction of the clones does not appear; measured against another copy, unresolved V genes explain less than half of the discrepancy, and the remainder lacks a known reason. V and J calls and clone size are as listed in that table; D and trimming were resolved from the DNA. Present in this sample are roughly 250,000 clones, 86% of which were seen just once. The top ten clonotypes cover around 12% of the sample.

Worth noting for this clone: The antigen this receptor binds is unknown. Qualities for individual bases were not recorded, and no much larger clone is one base off.

The specimen sequenced was peripheral blood. The sequence derives from a woman younger than 45 with COVID-19, enrolled during active disease. The chain is assembled from TRBV4-1 and TRBJ1-2, and TRBD1 aligns with 8 junction nucleotides. The CDR3 protein sequence reads: CASSQDFDRGLRGYTF. At the DNA level, the sequence is TGCGCCAGCAGCCAAGATTTCGACAGGGGTCTGCGTGGCTACACCTTC.